Following are 2 T cell receptor beta chains from one sample sequenced in a study of identical twins. One entry per CDR3 protein results from TCRdb running MiXCR on the 5' RACE reads. The table includes roughly 1.6 million distinct CDR3 sequences, under 35% detected once. Sequenced material: cord blood. These receptors came from a newborn girl in good health.

This clonotype appeared many times. The chain joins TRBV10-3 to TRBJ2-7; no definite D call. Trimming took 10 bases from V and 2 from J, leaving 9 bases between them. This CDR3 has 11 residues. Germline V CDR1 and CDR2: ENHRY, SYGVKD. The CDR3 here is CATSGAYEQYF. CDR3 sequence (DNA): TGTGCCACCTCAGGAGCCTACGAGCAGTACTTC.

Concerning this clonotype: Relative to the germline gene, one junction end is altered; a read error may explain this. CDR3 bases: TGCAGCGCTAGAGACTTCGCCCAAGGGTCCACTGAAGCTTTCTTT. This encodes CSARDFAQGSTEAFF. The V gene is TRBV20-1, the J gene TRBJ1-1; no clear D gene. The CDR3 runs to 15 residues. Germline assignment: CDR1 DFQATT and CDR2 SNEGSKA (reference sequence).